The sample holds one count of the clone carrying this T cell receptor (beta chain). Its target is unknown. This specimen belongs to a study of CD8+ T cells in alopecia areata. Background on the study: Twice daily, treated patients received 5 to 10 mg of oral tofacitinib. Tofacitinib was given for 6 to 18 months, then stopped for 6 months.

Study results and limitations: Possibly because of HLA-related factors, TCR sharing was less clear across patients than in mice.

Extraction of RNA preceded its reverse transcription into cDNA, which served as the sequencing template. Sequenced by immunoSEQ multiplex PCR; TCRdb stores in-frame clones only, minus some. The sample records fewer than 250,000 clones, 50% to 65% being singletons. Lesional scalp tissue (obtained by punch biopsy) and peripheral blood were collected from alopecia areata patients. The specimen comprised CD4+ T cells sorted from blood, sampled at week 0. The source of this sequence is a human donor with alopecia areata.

CDR3 in DNA: TGTGCCAGCAGCCTGGACTCAACAACCCATAATTCACCCCTCCACTTT. It codes for CASSLDSTTHNSPLHF. V usage is TRBV7-2 and J usage is TRBJ1-6; no firm D call. This CDR3 is built from 16 residues. Germline CDR1 reads SGHTA; CDR2 reads FQGNSA. V lost 5 bases, J lost 5 bases, and 16 bases lay in between.